Sequencing of this T cell receptor (beta chain) was carried out in a study of glioma-infiltrating T cells. This clonotype was recorded many times. Its target is unknown. V dropped 2 bases and J dropped 1 base, with 11 bases sitting between them. Germline CDR1 and CDR2: MNHNY and SVGAGI (reference sequence). The CDR3 consists of 15 residues. Using RNA template, CDR3s of TCR alpha and beta were amplified with iRepertoire arm-PCR. Input was roughly 85-450 ng of tissue mRNA or PBMC total RNA. MiXCR, run by TCRdb on the multiplex PCR reads, gives a single entry per CDR3 protein. The sample has about 89,000 distinct CDR3 sequences, approximately 22% seen once. Findings and limits, study-wide: Gliomas, especially low-grade, showed above-expected tissue-blood divergence; non-neoplastic patients showed below.

The sequenced sample was glioma tissue, nonneoplastic brain tissue, or PBMCs (not recorded which). The J gene is TRBJ1-2, the V gene TRBV6-6; D ambiguous. The sequence came from a human donor with low-grade glioma or glioblastoma, undergoing nonglioma brain surgery, or in good health (not recorded which). The CDR3 loop reads CASSYEVPDNYGYTF. The DNA for the CDR3 is TGTGCCAGCAGTTACGAGGTCCCAGATAACTATGGCTACACCTTC.